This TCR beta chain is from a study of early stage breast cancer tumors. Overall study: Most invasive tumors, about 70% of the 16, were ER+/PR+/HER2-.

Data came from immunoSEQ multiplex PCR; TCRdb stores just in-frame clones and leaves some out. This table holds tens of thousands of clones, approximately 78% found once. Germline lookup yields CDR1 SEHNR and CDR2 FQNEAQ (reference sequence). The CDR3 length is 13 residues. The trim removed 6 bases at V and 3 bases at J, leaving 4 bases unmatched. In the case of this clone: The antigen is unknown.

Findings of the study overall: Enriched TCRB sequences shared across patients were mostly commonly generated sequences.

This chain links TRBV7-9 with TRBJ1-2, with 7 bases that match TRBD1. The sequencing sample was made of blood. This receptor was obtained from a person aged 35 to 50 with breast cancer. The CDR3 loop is CASSSDRDYGYTF. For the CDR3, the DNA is TGTGCCAGCAGTTCCGACAGGGACTATGGCTACACCTTC.